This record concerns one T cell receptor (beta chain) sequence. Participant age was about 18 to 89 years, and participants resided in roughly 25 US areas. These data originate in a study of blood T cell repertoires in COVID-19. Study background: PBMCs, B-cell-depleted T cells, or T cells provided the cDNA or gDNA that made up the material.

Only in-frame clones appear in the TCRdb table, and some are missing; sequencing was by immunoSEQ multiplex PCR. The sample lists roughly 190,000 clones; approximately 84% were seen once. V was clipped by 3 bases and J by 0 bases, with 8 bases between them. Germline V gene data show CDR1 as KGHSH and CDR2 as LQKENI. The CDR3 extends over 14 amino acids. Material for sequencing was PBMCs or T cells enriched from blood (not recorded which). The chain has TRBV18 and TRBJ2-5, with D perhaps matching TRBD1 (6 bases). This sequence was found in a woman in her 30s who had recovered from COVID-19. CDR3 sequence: CASSPQGYQETQYF. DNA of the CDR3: TGTGCCAGCTCACCTCAGGGGTACCAAGAGACCCAGTACTTC.